Listed below are T cell receptor beta chains from one sample, sequenced in a study of T cells in Graves' hyperthyroidism and ophthalmopathy. TCRdb independently ran MiXCR on the multiplex PCR reads; one entry per CDR3 protein. This table holds hundreds of thousands of distinct CDR3 sequences, 13% to 15% found once. Input material: blood. The origin of the receptors is a woman aged 18-29 years with Graves' hyperthyroidism. The CDR3 runs from the conserved cysteine through the conserved F or W. D genes are given only for firm matches. Clone size is not always given. Where it is, it says once, few, many or a class for expanded clones.

d_call	cdr3_length	v_call	j_call	clone_size	cdr3_aa	cdr3_nt
TRBD2	16	TRBV20-1	TRBJ2-3	NA	CSARDPSSGREDTQYF	TGCAGTGCTAGAGATCCCTCCAGCGGGAGGGAGGATACGCAGTATTTT
TRBD2	16	TRBV13	TRBJ2-3	many	CASSAAGTSGRDTQYF	TGTGCCAGCAGCGCGGCCGGGACTAGCGGGAGAGATACGCAGTATTTT
TRBD2	14	TRBV7-8	TRBJ2-7	many	CASSRPGLAGEQYF	TGTGCCAGCAGCAGACCGGGACTAGCGGGAGAGCAGTACTTC
TRBD2	13	TRBV20-1	TRBJ2-5	NA	CSAPSTSRETQYF	TGCAGTGCTCCTTCGACTAGCCGGGAGACCCAGTACTTC
NA	14	TRBV28	TRBJ2-4	NA	CASSSTMAGDIQYF	TGTGCCAGCAGCTCGACGATGGCTGGGGACATTCAGTACTTC
NA	17	TRBV2	TRBJ1-5	many	CASSEQPVLGGRGPQHF	TGTGCCAGCAGTGAACAGCCCGTCCTAGGGGGTCGAGGGCCCCAGCATTTT
TRBD2	15	TRBV28	TRBJ2-7	NA	CASSLLAGGVHEQYF	TGTGCCAGCAGTTTACTAGCGGGGGGGGTCCACGAGCAGTACTTC
NA	13	TRBV7-2	TRBJ2-1	NA	CASSFGGSDEQFF	TGTGCCAGCAGCTTCGGCGGTTCGGATGAGCAGTTCTTC
TRBD1	15	TRBV12-3/TRBV12-4	TRBJ2-7	NA	CASSPPTGAYHEQYF	TGTGCCAGCAGTCCCCCCACAGGGGCTTACCACGAGCAGTACTTC
NA	14	TRBV25-1	TRBJ1-5	NA	CASSDYRSNQPQHF	TGTGCCAGCAGTGATTATAGGAGCAATCAGCCCCAGCATTTT
TRBD1	14	TRBV6-1	TRBJ2-1	many	CASRPGQGLGEQFF	TGTGCCAGCAGGCCCGGACAGGGTCTAGGTGAGCAGTTCTTC
NA	14	TRBV28	TRBJ2-7	few	CASSLMGHSYEQYF	TGTGCCAGCAGTTTAATGGGACACTCTTACGAGCAGTACTTC
TRBD1	16	TRBV25-1	TRBJ1-2	NA	CASSEYRDRESSGYTF	TGTGCCAGCAGTGAATACCGCGACAGGGAAAGTAGTGGCTACACCTTC
TRBD1	18	TRBV11-2	TRBJ1-5	few	CASSRLDREGYSNQPQHF	TGTGCCAGCAGCCGCTTGGACAGGGAAGGGTATAGCAATCAGCCCCAGCATTTT
NA	19	TRBV12-3/TRBV12-4	TRBJ2-2	many	CASSYDIRPRRYHTGELFF	TGTGCCAGCAGTTACGATATAAGGCCCCGGAGATACCACACCGGGGAGCTGTTTTTT
NA	18	TRBV7-9	TRBJ2-1	NA	CASSPRGGSESSYNEQFF	TGTGCCAGCAGCCCTCGTGGGGGGTCGGAGAGCTCCTACAATGAGCAGTTCTTC
NA	17	TRBV11-2	TRBJ2-1	NA	CASSPQGPQARTYEQFF	TGTGCCAGCAGCCCCCAAGGCCCGCAAGCGCGCACCTACGAGCAGTTCTTC
TRBD1	15	TRBV5-1	TRBJ1-3	many	CASSSTGDSGNTIYF	TGCGCCAGCAGCTCTACAGGGGACTCTGGAAACACCATATATTTT
NA	15	TRBV6-5	TRBJ2-5	many	CASSYSTGLLGTQYF	TGTGCCAGCAGTTACTCAACTGGACTGCTCGGGACCCAGTACTTC
TRBD2	15	TRBV19	TRBJ2-1	NA	CASSRKTSRFNEQFF	TGTGCCAGTAGTAGAAAGACTAGCAGGTTCAATGAGCAGTTCTTC
NA	14	TRBV7-8	TRBJ1-1	many	CASSPWELSTEAFF	TGTGCCAGCAGCCCTTGGGAGCTGAGCACTGAAGCTTTCTTT
NA	13	TRBV24-1	TRBJ2-1	NA	CATSDYDSVEQFF	TGTGCCACCAGTGATTACGACAGCGTTGAGCAGTTCTTC
NA	13	TRBV20-1	TRBJ1-5	few	CSARGHSNQPQHF	TGCAGTGCTAGGGGGCATTCGAATCAGCCCCAGCATTTT
TRBD2	13	TRBV10-2	TRBJ2-1	NA	CATQAGSYNEQFF	TGCGCCACCCAAGCGGGATCCTACAATGAGCAGTTCTTC
TRBD1	14	TRBV20-1	TRBJ1-1	few	CSATGPGGRSEAFF	TGCAGTGCTACCGGACCAGGGGGCAGATCTGAAGCTTTCTTT
NA	15	TRBV20-1	TRBJ1-2	NA	CSARDQAGVNYGYTF	TGCAGTGCTAGAGATCAGGCAGGGGTTAACTATGGCTACACCTTC
TRBD1	15	TRBV24-1	TRBJ2-1	NA	CATSDPSRDRGRVFF	TGTGCCACCAGTGATCCGTCCCGGGACAGGGGGCGCGTGTTCTTC
TRBD1	14	TRBV30	TRBJ2-3	NA	CAFSPGTGRDTQYF	TGTGCCTTCTCTCCCGGGACAGGTCGAGATACGCAGTATTTT
NA	15	TRBV20-1	TRBJ1-2	few	CSARDRRKRNYGYTF	TGCAGTGCTAGAGATAGGAGAAAACGGAACTATGGCTACACCTTC
TRBD2	15	TRBV7-9	TRBJ2-1	many	CASSQTREGYNEQFF	TGTGCCAGCAGCCAAACCCGGGAGGGCTACAATGAGCAGTTCTTC
NA	18	TRBV9	TRBJ2-1	few	CASSVVSAMWEEDNEQFF	TGTGCCAGCAGCGTAGTTAGCGCTATGTGGGAGGAGGACAATGAGCAGTTCTTC
NA	15	TRBV27	TRBJ1-1	NA	CASSFKWGVNTEAFF	TGTGCCAGCAGTTTCAAATGGGGAGTGAACACTGAAGCTTTCTTT
TRBD1	16	TRBV7-9	TRBJ2-1	many	CASSPQTGLEYNEQFF	TGTGCCAGCAGCCCCCAGACAGGGCTTGAATACAATGAGCAGTTCTTC
NA	15	TRBV6-1	TRBJ2-1	many	CASSRGQGYPNEQFF	TGTGCCAGCAGCCGTGGGCAGGGCTACCCCAATGAGCAGTTCTTC
TRBD1	14	TRBV19	TRBJ1-4	NA	CASSGQGGDEKLFF	TGTGCCAGTAGTGGCCAAGGGGGCGACGAAAAACTGTTTTTT
TRBD1	14	TRBV18	TRBJ1-6	many	CASSLGQGNSPLHF	TGTGCCAGCTCACTGGGACAGGGTAATTCACCCCTCCACTTT
NA	15	TRBV9	TRBJ2-7	few	CASTEGDTPSYEQYF	TGTGCCAGCACCGAGGGGGACACTCCGTCCTACGAGCAGTACTTC
NA	16	TRBV28	TRBJ1-5	few	CASSWGRGRLVQPQHF	TGTGCCAGCAGTTGGGGCCGTGGACGGTTGGTTCAGCCCCAGCATTTT
NA	15	TRBV11-2	TRBJ1-2	NA	CASSPRRGRDYGYTF	TGTGCCAGCAGCCCCCGCAGGGGCCGGGACTATGGCTACACCTTC
NA	14	TRBV5-5	TRBJ2-7	few	CASSLRGFTYEQYF	TGTGCCAGCAGCTTGCGTGGATTTACCTACGAGCAGTACTTC
NA	13	TRBV7-3	TRBJ1-1	many	CASSSNGNTEAFF	TGTGCCAGCAGCTCAAACGGGAACACTGAAGCTTTCTTT
NA	15	TRBV11-1	TRBJ2-1	many	CASSFRRSSYNEQFF	TGTGCCAGCAGCTTTAGGAGGAGCTCCTACAATGAGCAGTTCTTC
TRBD1	14	TRBV30	TRBJ2-7	many	CAWSLGTGVNEQYF	TGTGCCTGGAGTCTCGGGACAGGGGTGAACGAGCAGTACTTC
NA	15	TRBV20-1	TRBJ2-3	many	CSAGLYGSDTDTQYF	TGCAGTGCCGGACTCTACGGCAGTGACACAGATACGCAGTATTTT
TRBD1	17	TRBV7-2	TRBJ1-5	NA	CASSPTPGQGVTQPQHF	TGTGCCAGCAGCCCAACACCGGGACAGGGGGTCACTCAGCCCCAGCATTTT
NA	14	TRBV6-2/TRBV6-3	TRBJ2-7	many	CASSYEGWSYEQYF	TGTGCCAGCAGTTACGAGGGCTGGTCCTACGAGCAGTACTTC
NA	16	TRBV4-3	TRBJ1-2	few	CASSQDPGFDGYGYTF	TGCGCCAGCAGCCAAGATCCGGGTTTTGACGGATATGGCTACACCTTC
NA	13	TRBV5-1	TRBJ2-7	NA	CASSFSDLYEQYF	TGCGCCAGCAGCTTCTCAGATCTCTACGAGCAGTACTTC
NA	12	TRBV2	TRBJ2-7	many	CASSEGDYEQYF	TGTGCCAGCAGTGAAGGAGACTACGAGCAGTACTTC